What follows describes a single T cell receptor beta chain. These data are taken from a study of T cell changes during pregnancy in multiple sclerosis. Trimming cost V 0 bases and J 6 bases, with 13 bases left between them. CDR1 and CDR2 from the germline V gene are SGHKS and YYEKEE (reference sequence). The length of the CDR3 is 14 residues. Clones were sequenced by immunoSEQ multiplex PCR, and TCRdb holds only the in-frame ones, with some missing. Of roughly 46,000 clones in the sample, about 85% are singletons; the top ten hold 0.64%. This chain joins TRBV5-5 and TRBJ2-7, with D tentatively TRBD1 (6 bases). Specimen: CD4+ T cells from peripheral blood mononuclear cells, collected before pregnancy. The origin of this receptor is a female donor with multiple sclerosis, enrolled in a pregnancy study. DNA of the CDR3: TGTGCCAGCAGCTTGGTCAACAGGGCTGCCGAGCAGTACTTC. Its protein product is CASSLVNRAAEQYF.